This T cell receptor beta chain stems from a study of graft-versus-host responses after intestinal transplantation. The study plated some 200,000 CFSE-labeled responders with some 200,000 irradiated, violet-dye-labeled stimulators. Sorting of proliferating CFSE-low CD3+CD4+ and CD3+CD8+ responders took place after the reaction. Using immunoSEQ multiplex PCR, the repertoire was profiled, and TCRdb retains in-frame clones only, with some absent. The sample yields 21,000 or so clones, 50% to 60% seen once. Germline values: CDR1 SGHKS, CDR2 YYEKEE (reference sequence). The CDR3 loop spans 14 amino acids. The V end lost 0 bases, the J end lost 8 bases, and 11 bases lay between the germline ends.

J is TRBJ1-4 and V is TRBV5-5, with a possible D match to TRBD1 (5 bases). The input for sequencing was alloreactive CD4+ T cells from a mixed lymphocyte reaction culture, taken before intestinal transplant. Documented subset: CFSE-low proliferating T cells sorted from approximately six-day pre-transplant mixed lymphocyte reaction (GvH or HvG direction). This sequence originates from a human patient who received an intestinal transplant. DNA for the CDR3: TGTGCCAGCAGCTTGGTCGGGACTACCGAAAAACTGTTTTTT. Protein product: CASSLVGTTEKLFF.